The 15 T cell receptor beta chains in this list originate from one sample, sequenced in a study of identifying expanded T cells in peripheral blood. Method: immunoSEQ multiplex PCR; TCRdb's copy keeps in-frame clones and lacks some. The table includes more than 95,000 clones, around four fifths detected once. The sample taken for sequencing was blood. These receptors came from a person between 18 and 75 years old in good health.

The chain uses TRBV7-9 and TRBJ1-5, with D maybe TRBD1 (6 bases). The V end lost 3 bases, the J end lost 6 bases, and 12 bases lay between the germline ends. The CDR3 spans 14 residues. CDR1 SEHNR and CDR2 FQNEAQ come from the germline V gene (reference sequence). The DNA of the CDR3 is TGTGCCAGCAGCTTTACAGGGTCGGGTCAGCCCCAGCATTTT. Protein product: CASSFTGSGQPQHF.

This sequence joins TRBV18 and TRBJ1-2; D is unresolved. Germline-derived CDR1 and CDR2 are KGHSH and LQKENI. V was pared by 3 bases and J by 4 bases, with 12 bases between. The CDR3 totals 14 residues. This CDR3 reads CASSPLQEIYGYTF. The CDR3 nucleotides read TGTGCCAGCTCACCTCTCCAGGAGATCTATGGCTACACCTTC.

V is TRBV30 and J is TRBJ2-1; D is undetermined. This CDR3 region has 14 residues. The ends were cut back, 0 bases at V and 8 bases at J, with 14 bases in the middle. CDR1 and CDR2 (germline): GTSNPN, SVGIG (reference sequence). The CDR3 loop is CAWSVQNSHHEQFF. CDR3 bases: TGTGCCTGGAGTGTACAGAACTCCCATCATGAGCAGTTCTTC.

The chain has TRBV11-2 and TRBJ1-4; a possible D gene is TRBD1 (6 bases). CDR3 length equals 14 residues. CDR1 SGHAT and CDR2 FQNNGV come from the germline V gene. Trimming shortened V by 4 bases and J by 6 bases, and 12 bases separated the two germline ends. The CDR3 reads CASSSWGGDEKLFF. The CDR3 nucleotides read TGTGCCAGCAGCTCTTGGGGGGGCGATGAAAAACTGTTTTTT. The full variable domain, rest sourced from reference TRBV11-2 and TRBJ1-4, is EAGVAQSPRYKIIEKRQSVAFWCNPISGHATLYWYQQILGQGPKLLIQFQNNGVVDDSQLPKDRFSAERLKGVDSTLKIQPAKLEDSAVYLCASSSWGGDEKLFFGSGTQLSVL.

V and J are TRBV6-1 and TRBJ1-2; D is perhaps TRBD1 (5 bases). V was shortened by 6 bases and J by 8 bases, with 13 bases between the two germline ends. The CDR3 length is 12 residues. Germline V gives CDR1 MNHNS, CDR2 SASEGT. CDR3 residues: CASRGPVGGYTF. The DNA for the CDR3 is TGTGCCAGCAGGGGACCGGTGGGAGGCTACACCTTC.

In this sample, this clone turned up a few times. The chain uses TRBV6-6 and TRBJ1-2, with 7 bases that match TRBD1. J gave up 4 bases and V 5 bases, and 7 bases lay outside the gene matches. CDR1 MNHNY and CDR2 SVGAGI come from the germline V gene (reference sequence). The CDR3 consists of 14 residues. DNA for the CDR3: TGTGCCAGCAGTGCAAGCCGGACAGGCTATGGCTACACCTTC. It is translated as CASSASRTGYGYTF.

The chain employs TRBV30 and TRBJ1-5; a possible D gene is TRBD1 (6 bases). Trimming pared 2 bases from V and 5 bases from J, leaving 16 bases between. Germline assignment: CDR1 GTSNPN and CDR2 SVGIG (reference sequence). CDR3 size: 15 residues. The CDR3: CAWSISGTSHQPQHF. In nucleotides, the CDR3 is TGTGCCTGGAGTATCTCCGGGACATCTCATCAGCCCCAGCATTTT. Combining the CDR3 with reference TRBV30 and TRBJ1-5 gives the whole variable domain SQTIHQWPATLVQPVGSPLSLECTVEGTSNPNLYWYRQAAGRGLQLLFYSVGIGQISSEVPQNLSASRPQDRQFILSSKKLLLSDSGFYLCAWSISGTSHQPQHFGDGTRLSIL.

Of note for this clone: The identical CDR3 is also encoded by other nucleotide sequences in the sample. The V gene is TRBV6-5, the J gene TRBJ1-2, with TRBD1 as a possible D gene (5 bases). CDR1 MNHEY and CDR2 SVGAGI come from the germline V gene. The CDR3 sequence is 13 residues long. V was shortened by 10 bases and J by 3 bases, with 15 bases between the two germline ends. This CDR3 is CATSGRPDYGYTF. The CDR3 nucleotides are TGTGCCACCTCGGGACGGCCAGACTATGGCTACACCTTC.

This sequence joins TRBV5-1 and TRBJ2-5; D not certain. The CDR3 loop spans 14 amino acids. Trimming took 4 bases from V and 3 from J, leaving 13 bases between them. The V gene's germline CDR1 is SGHRS and CDR2 YFSETQ. The CDR3 nucleotides read TGCGCCAGCAGCCTCTTCAGGCGGAAAGAGACCCAGTACTTC. Amino acids: CASSLFRRKETQYF.

This rearrangement joins TRBV11-3 to TRBJ2-5; TRBD2 aligns across 7 bases. Germline V CDR1 and CDR2: SGHNT, YENEEA. With 5 bases clipped from V and 14 bases from J, the junction kept 11 bases outside the gene matches. This CDR3 has 12 residues. The CDR3 loop reads CASSPPGTTRYF. CDR3 DNA sequence: TGTGCCAGCAGCCCCCCCGGGACTACCAGATACTTC.

The chain joins TRBV9 to TRBJ1-1; D perhaps matches TRBD1 (5 bases). The CDR3 has 12 residues. Trimming took 0 bases from V and 6 from J, leaving 6 bases between them. CDR1 and CDR2 from the germline V gene are SGDLS and YYNGEE. The CDR3 DNA is TGTGCCAGCAGCGTAGTGGGGGCTGAAGCTTTCTTT. It codes for CASSVVGAEAFF.

This sequence joins TRBV5-1 and TRBJ2-1; possibly TRBD2 for D (6 bases). Germline-derived CDR1 and CDR2 are SGHRS and YFSETQ. With 3 bases removed from V and 4 bases from J, the gap between germline ends came to 17 bases. This CDR3 is built from 16 residues. The DNA of the CDR3 is TGCGCCAGCAGCTCAGAACCGGCCAGCGGGTACAATGAGCAGTTCTTC. It specifies CASSSEPASGYNEQFF.

A remark on this clone: The same CDR3 also results from other DNA sequences found in this sample. The chain recombines TRBV9 with TRBJ2-2; the D gene is possibly TRBD2 (7 bases). This CDR3 contains 13 residues. The V gene's germline CDR1 is SGDLS and CDR2 YYNGEE. V lost 6 bases and J lost 5, with 11 bases in between. The CDR3 is CASTRGGTGELFF. DNA for the CDR3: TGTGCCAGCACCAGGGGAGGGACCGGGGAGCTGTTTTTT.

V is TRBV5-6 and J is TRBJ1-6; D is unresolved. The length of the CDR3 is 15 residues. The V gene's germline CDR1 is SGHDT and CDR2 YYEEEE. The V gene lost 0 bases and the J gene lost 9 bases, with 13 bases spanning the gap. In nucleotides, the CDR3 is TGTGCCAGCAGCTTGGAGTGGTTGAAGAGTTCACCCCTCCACTTT. This gives the protein CASSLEWLKSSPLHF. Full variable domain (remainder filled in from reference TRBV5-6 and TRBJ1-6): DAGVTQSPTHLIKTRGQQVTLRCSPKSGHDTVSWYQQALGQGPQFIFQYYEEEERQRGNFPDRFSGHQFPNYSSELNVNALLLGDSALYLCASSLEWLKSSPLHFGNGTRLTVT.

V gene TRBV7-6 combines with J gene TRBJ1-1, with a possible D match to TRBD1 (6 bases). The V end lost 3 bases, the J end lost 4 bases, and 9 bases lay between the germline ends. The CDR3 loop spans 13 amino acids. Germline loops: CDR1 SGHVS, CDR2 FNYEAQ. CDR3 region: CASSFTGLTEAFF. The CDR3 nucleotides read TGTGCCAGCAGCTTTACAGGGCTCACTGAAGCTTTCTTT.